The source of this T cell receptor beta chain is a study of T cell repertoires in cytomegalovirus infection. General study results and limits: The ex vivo response was dominated by HLA-C-restricted CMV-specific TCR beta clonotypes. Using cumulative public TCR beta family frequency, the authors identified those who carried CMV together with the relevant HLA.

MiXCR, run by TCRdb on the reads, gives a single entry per CDR3 protein. Of fewer than 350,000 distinct CDR3 sequences in the sample, under 20% were seen once. Trimming took off 2 bases at V and 5 bases at J, with 17 bases between the two ends. Per germline, CDR1 SGHTA and CDR2 FQGNSA. The CDR3 has 16 amino acids. With regard to this clonotype: Its antigen is currently unknown.

The sequenced sample consisted of PBMCs. The chain employs TRBV7-2 and TRBJ2-3, with D tentatively TRBD1 or TRBD2 (6 bases each). The clonotype originates from a human donor in good health (CMV status not recorded). Some clones in this sample may be carry-over from other donors' samples. CDR3 in amino acids: CASSLNLGGSVDTQYF. Written as DNA, the CDR3 is TGTGCCAGCAGCTTAAATTTAGGGGGGAGTGTAGATACGCAGTATTTT.